The 6 T cell receptor beta chains below were found in one sample sequenced in a study of blood T cell repertoires in COVID-19. TCRdb's copy holds only in-frame clones and misses some; the assay was immunoSEQ multiplex PCR. The sample holds about 270,000 clones, under 95% seen once. The sequencing input was PBMCs or T cells enriched from blood (not recorded which). The origin of the receptors is a woman aged 40 to 50 with acute COVID-19.

V and J are TRBV2 and TRBJ1-3, with D possibly being TRBD1 (5 bases). The CDR3 covers 15 residues. Germline CDR1 reads SNHLY; CDR2 reads FYNNEI. The V and J ends lost 1 base and 4 bases respectively, with 11 bases between them. The CDR3 DNA follows: TGTGCCAGCAGTGAAGGCAGGGCGGGGGGAAACACCATATATTTT. Translation: CASSEGRAGGNTIYF.

The genes are TRBV30 and TRBJ1-4; D is uncertain. With 2 bases removed from V and 7 bases from J, the gap between germline ends came to 11 bases. This CDR3 has 13 residues. Looked up from germline, CDR1 is GTSNPN and CDR2 is SVGIG (reference sequence). CDR3 protein: CAWSKNSIEKLFF. CDR3 bases: TGTGCCTGGAGTAAGAATAGCATTGAAAAACTGTTTTTT.

The CDR3 sequence: CASSPGQGAGTEAFF. The CDR3 DNA sequence: TGCGCCAGCAGCCCGGGACAGGGGGCAGGGACTGAAGCTTTCTTT. The rearrangement links TRBV5-1 to TRBJ1-1; 12 bases are shared with TRBD1. The CDR3 covers 15 residues. With 4 bases clipped from V and 5 bases from J, the junction kept 6 bases outside the gene matches. CDR1 SGHRS and CDR2 YFSETQ come from the germline V gene. Full variable domain (rest looked up from reference TRBV5-1 and TRBJ1-1): KAGVTQTPRYLIKTRGQQVTLSCSPISGHRSVSWYQQTPGQGLQFLFEYFSETQRNKGNFPGRFSGRQFSNSRSEMNVSTLELGDSALYLCASSPGQGAGTEAFFGQGTRLTVV.

The genes are TRBV4-3 and TRBJ2-3; possibly TRBD2 for D (5 bases). The CDR3 loop spans 16 amino acids. Germline assignment: CDR1 LGHNA and CDR2 YSLEER. V lost 0 bases, J lost 5 bases, and 15 bases lay in between. The DNA of the CDR3 is TGCGCCAGCAGCCAAGAAGGCCCCCACCGGGGAGATACGCAGTATTTT. Its protein is CASSQEGPHRGDTQYF.

The J gene is TRBJ2-5, the V gene TRBV18; D might be TRBD1 (6 bases). The CDR3 is 15 residues long. Trimming took 5 bases from V and 4 from J, leaving 17 bases between them. Germline lookup yields CDR1 KGHSH and CDR2 LQKENI. The CDR3 region has the DNA TGTGCCAGCTCAGGGACGGCAGGGGATGGAGAGACCCAGTACTTC. Protein sequence: CASSGTAGDGETQYF.

This sequence joins TRBV11-3 and TRBJ2-3; 9 nucleotides align to TRBD2. After removal of 4 bases from V and 0 bases from J, the junction contained 5 bases not matched to a gene. Germline CDR1 SGHNT, CDR2 YENEEA. The CDR3 is 16 residues long. The CDR3 nucleotides read TGTGCCAGCAGCTCGACTAGCGGAAATAGCACAGATACGCAGTATTTT. Protein product: CASSSTSGNSTDTQYF.